This T cell receptor (beta chain) was observed in a study of cytomegalovirus exposure and HLA in healthy donors. Note on this clone: What it recognizes is unknown.

TCRdb's table, derived via immunoSEQ multiplex PCR, lists solely in-frame clones and lacks some. This sample has some 45,000 clones; around 90% occur once, and the top ten carry 5.6%. General observations from the study: The study flagged about 160 TCR beta chains as cytomegalovirus-associated. Reports indicated that the classifier achieved high specificity and sensitivity in diagnosing cytomegalovirus status. Rare TCR sequences dominated, though some public TCRs recurred in many donors.

The CDR3 covers 14 residues. Germline V gene lookup returns CDR1 MGHDK and CDR2 SYGVNS. With 0 bases removed from V and 2 bases from J, the gap between germline ends came to 7 bases. This TCR was recovered from a man between 18 and 29 years old in good health and CMV-seronegative. The sample comprised PBMCs. The genes are TRBV25-1 and TRBJ2-5; maybe TRBD1 (6 bases). The CDR3 is CASSEYTGQETQYF. CDR3 DNA sequence: TGTGCCAGCAGTGAATATACAGGGCAAGAGACCCAGTACTTC.